The present TCR beta chain was sequenced within a study of cytomegalovirus exposure and HLA in healthy donors. Germline values: CDR1 MGHRA, CDR2 YSYEKL. Trimming took 0 bases from V and 0 from J, leaving 8 bases between them. CDR3 length equals 16 residues. The PCR used 60 Vbeta and 13 Jbeta primers. Generated by immunoSEQ multiplex PCR, the TCRdb table keeps only in-frame clones and is missing some. The table shows approximately 160,000 clones, with roughly 76% occurring only once. What was sequenced was PBMCs. This receptor was taken from a human donor in good health. The chain joins TRBV4-1 to TRBJ2-2, with D possibly being TRBD1 (5 bases). CDR3 in amino acids: CASSQDGHPNTGELFF. In DNA form, the CDR3 reads TGCGCCAGCAGCCAAGATGGACACCCGAACACCGGGGAGCTGTTTTTT.